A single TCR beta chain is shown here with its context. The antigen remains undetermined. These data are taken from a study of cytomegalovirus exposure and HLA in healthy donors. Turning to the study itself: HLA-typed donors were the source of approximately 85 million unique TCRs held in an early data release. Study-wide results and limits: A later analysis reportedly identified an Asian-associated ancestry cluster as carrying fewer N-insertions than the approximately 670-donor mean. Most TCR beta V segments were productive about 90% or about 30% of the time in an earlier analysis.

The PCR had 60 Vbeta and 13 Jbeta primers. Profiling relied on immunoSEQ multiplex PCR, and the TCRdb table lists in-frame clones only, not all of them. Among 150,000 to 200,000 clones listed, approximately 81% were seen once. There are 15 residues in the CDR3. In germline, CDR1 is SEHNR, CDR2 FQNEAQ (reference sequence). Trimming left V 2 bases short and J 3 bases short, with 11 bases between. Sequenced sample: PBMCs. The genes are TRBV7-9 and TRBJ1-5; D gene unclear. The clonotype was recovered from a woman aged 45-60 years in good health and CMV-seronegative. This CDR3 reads CASSLLGSPNQPQHF. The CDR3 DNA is TGTGCCAGCAGCTTATTGGGCAGCCCCAATCAGCCCCAGCATTTT.